This T cell receptor beta chain was sequenced for a study of shared clonotypes between healthy human individuals. Subsets obtained from CD4+ cells comprised CD45RA+ naive and CD45RA-negative memory cells. Sequencing used immunoSEQ multiplex PCR; TCRdb keeps in-frame clones, though not all of them. Of around 700,000 clones in the sample, around 73% were seen once. V was trimmed by 6 bases and J by 0 bases, leaving 12 bases between them. The CDR3 is 15 residues long. The V gene's germline CDR1 is LNHDA and CDR2 SQIVND (reference sequence). Sequencing was carried out using memory CD4+ T cells sorted from blood. As for subset: CD45RA-negative fraction. The receptor comes from a woman younger than 45 in good health. The rearrangement links TRBV19 to TRBJ1-5; D uncertain. DNA of the CDR3: TGTGCCAGTAGGAAAGACGGTGATAGCAATCAGCCCCAGCATTTT. Its translation is CASRKDGDSNQPQHF.